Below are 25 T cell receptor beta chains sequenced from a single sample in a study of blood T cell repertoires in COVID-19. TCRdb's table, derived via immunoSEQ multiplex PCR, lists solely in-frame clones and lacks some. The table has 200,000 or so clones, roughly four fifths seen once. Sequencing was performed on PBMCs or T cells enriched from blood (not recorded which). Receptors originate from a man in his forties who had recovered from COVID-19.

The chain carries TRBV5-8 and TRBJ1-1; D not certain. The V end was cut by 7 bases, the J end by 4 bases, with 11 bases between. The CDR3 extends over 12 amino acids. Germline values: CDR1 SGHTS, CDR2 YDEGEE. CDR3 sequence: CASRVLVTEAFF. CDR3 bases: TGTGCCAGCCGCGTACTGGTCACTGAAGCTTTCTTT.

In DNA, the CDR3 is TGTGCCTGGAGTCAATCCCTAAACAGGGCCGATGGCTACACCTTC. Translation: CAWSQSLNRADGYTF. V usage is TRBV30 and J usage is TRBJ1-2, with D tentatively TRBD1 (6 bases). V lost 2 bases and J lost 6, with 19 bases in between. This CDR3 has 15 amino acids. Per germline, CDR1 GTSNPN and CDR2 SVGIG (reference sequence). Full variable domain (missing parts from reference TRBV30 and TRBJ1-2): SQTIHQWPATLVQPVGSPLSLECTVEGTSNPNLYWYRQAAGRGLQLLFYSVGIGQISSEVPQNLSASRPQDRQFILSSKKLLLSDSGFYLCAWSQSLNRADGYTFGSGTRLTVV.

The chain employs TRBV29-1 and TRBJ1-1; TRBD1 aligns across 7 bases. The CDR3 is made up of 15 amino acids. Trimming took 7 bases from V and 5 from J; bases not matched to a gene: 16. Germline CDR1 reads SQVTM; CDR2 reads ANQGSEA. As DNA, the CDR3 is TGCAGCGCGGAGGACAGGTTTGGGTATAAGACTGAAGCTTTCTTT. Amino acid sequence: CSAEDRFGYKTEAFF. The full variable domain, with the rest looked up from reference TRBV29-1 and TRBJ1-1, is SAVISQKPSRDICQRGTSLTIQCQVDSQVTMMFWYRQQPGQSLTLIATANQGSEATYESGFVIDKFPISRPNLTFSTLTVSNMSPEDSSIYLCSAEDRFGYKTEAFFGQGTRLTVV.

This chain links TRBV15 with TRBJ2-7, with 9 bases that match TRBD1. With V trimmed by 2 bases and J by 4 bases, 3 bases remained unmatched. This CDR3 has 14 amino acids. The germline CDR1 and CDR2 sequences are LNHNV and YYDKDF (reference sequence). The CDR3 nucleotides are TGTGCCACCAGCAGAACCGGGACAGGGTACGAGCAGTACTTC. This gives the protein CATSRTGTGYEQYF.

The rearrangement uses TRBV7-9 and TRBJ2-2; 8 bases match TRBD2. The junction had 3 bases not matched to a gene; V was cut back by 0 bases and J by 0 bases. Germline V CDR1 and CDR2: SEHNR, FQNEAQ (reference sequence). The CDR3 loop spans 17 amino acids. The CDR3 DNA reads TGTGCCAGCAGCTTAGCGCGTAGCGGGGCGAACACCGGGGAGCTGTTTTTT. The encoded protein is CASSLARSGANTGELFF.

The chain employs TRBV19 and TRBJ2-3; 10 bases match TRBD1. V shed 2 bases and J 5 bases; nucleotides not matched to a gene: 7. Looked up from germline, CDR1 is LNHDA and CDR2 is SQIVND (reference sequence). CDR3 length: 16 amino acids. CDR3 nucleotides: TGTGCCAGTAGTATACCCCTGGGACAGGGGTTAGATACGCAGTATTTT. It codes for CASSIPLGQGLDTQYF.

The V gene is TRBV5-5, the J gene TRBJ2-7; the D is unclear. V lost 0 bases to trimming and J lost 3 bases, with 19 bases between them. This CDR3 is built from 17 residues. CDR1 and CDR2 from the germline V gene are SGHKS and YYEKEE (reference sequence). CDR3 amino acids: CASSLGAGAQSYYEQYF. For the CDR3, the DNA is TGTGCCAGCAGCTTGGGGGCAGGTGCCCAATCTTACTACGAGCAGTACTTC.

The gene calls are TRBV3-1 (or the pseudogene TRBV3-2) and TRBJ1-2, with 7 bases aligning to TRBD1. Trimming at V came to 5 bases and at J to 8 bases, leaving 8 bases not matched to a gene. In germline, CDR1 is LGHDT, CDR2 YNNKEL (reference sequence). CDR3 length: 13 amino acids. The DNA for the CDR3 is TGTGCCAGCAGCGGGACAGCCATCAGGGGCTACACCTTC. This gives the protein CASSGTAIRGYTF.

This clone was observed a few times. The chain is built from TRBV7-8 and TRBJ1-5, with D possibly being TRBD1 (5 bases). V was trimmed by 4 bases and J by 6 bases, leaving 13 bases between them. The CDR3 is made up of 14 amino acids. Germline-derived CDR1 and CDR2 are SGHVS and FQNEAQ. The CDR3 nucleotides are TGTGCCAGCAGCTCGGGGGTAAACGGTCAGCCCCAGCATTTT. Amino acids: CASSSGVNGQPQHF.

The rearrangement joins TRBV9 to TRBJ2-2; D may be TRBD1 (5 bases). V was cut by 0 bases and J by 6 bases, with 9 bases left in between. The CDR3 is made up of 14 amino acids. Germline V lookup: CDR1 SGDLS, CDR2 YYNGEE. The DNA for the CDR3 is TGTGCCAGCAGCGTAGAAGGGGTTCCCGGGGAGCTGTTTTTT. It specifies CASSVEGVPGELFF.

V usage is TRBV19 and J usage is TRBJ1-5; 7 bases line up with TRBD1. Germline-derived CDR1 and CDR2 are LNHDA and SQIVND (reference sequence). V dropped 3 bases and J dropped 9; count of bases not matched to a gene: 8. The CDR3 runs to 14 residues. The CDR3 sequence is CASSIRQGIWPQHF. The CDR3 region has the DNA TGTGCCAGTAGTATCCGACAGGGAATATGGCCCCAGCATTTT.

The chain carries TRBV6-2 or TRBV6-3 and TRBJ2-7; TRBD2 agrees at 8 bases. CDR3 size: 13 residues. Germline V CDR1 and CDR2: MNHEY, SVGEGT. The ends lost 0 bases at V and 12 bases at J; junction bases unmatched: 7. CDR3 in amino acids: CASSYSPSGGLYF. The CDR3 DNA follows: TGTGCCAGCAGTTACTCCCCCAGCGGGGGCCTGTACTTC.

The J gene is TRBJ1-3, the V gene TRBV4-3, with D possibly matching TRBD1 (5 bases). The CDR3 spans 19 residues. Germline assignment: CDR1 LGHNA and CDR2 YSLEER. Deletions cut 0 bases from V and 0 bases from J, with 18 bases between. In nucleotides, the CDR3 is TGCGCCAGCAGCCAAGATTCATTTACAGGACCTTTCTCTGGAAACACCATATATTTT. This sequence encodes CASSQDSFTGPFSGNTIYF.

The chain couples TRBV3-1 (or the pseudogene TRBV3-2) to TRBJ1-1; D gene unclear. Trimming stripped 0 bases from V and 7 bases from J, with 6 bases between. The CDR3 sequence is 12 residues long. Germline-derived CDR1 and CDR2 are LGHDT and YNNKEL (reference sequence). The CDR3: CASSQDGLEAFF. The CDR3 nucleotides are TGTGCCAGCAGCCAAGATGGCCTTGAAGCTTTCTTT.

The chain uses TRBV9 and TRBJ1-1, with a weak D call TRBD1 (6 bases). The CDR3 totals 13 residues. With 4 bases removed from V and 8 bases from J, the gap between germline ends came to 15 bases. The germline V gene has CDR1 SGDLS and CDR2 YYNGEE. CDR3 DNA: TGTGCCAGCAGCCCCCGGGGGGGCCGGGAAGCTTTCTTT. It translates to CASSPRGGREAFF.

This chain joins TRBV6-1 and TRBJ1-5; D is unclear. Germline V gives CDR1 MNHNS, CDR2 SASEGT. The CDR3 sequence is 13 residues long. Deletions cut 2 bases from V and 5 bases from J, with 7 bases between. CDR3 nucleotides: TGTGCCAGCAGTGAACGTCCCGATCAGCCCCAGCATTTT. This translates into CASSERPDQPQHF.

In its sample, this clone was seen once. For the CDR3, the DNA is TGTGCCACCAGTGATCCGGGACAGGGGGGTGACGAGCAGTACTTC. Amino acid sequence: CATSDPGQGGDEQYF. V and J are TRBV24-1 and TRBJ2-7; TRBD1 agrees at 11 bases. Germline V gene lookup returns CDR1 KGHDR and CDR2 SFDVKD. CDR3 length: 15 residues. V dropped 3 bases and J dropped 5; count of bases not matched to a gene: 5.

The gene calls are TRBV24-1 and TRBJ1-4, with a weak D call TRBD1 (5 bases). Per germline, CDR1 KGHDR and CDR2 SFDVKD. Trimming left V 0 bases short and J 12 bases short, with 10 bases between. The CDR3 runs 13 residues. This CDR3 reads CATSDLPGGELFF. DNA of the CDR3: TGTGCCACCAGTGATTTGCCCGGGGGAGAACTGTTTTTT.

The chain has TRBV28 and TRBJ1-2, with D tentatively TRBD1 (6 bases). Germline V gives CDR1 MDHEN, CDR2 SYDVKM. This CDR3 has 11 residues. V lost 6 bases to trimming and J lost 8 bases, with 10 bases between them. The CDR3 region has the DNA TGTGCCAGCAGCCCCAGGGGAGGCTACACCTTC. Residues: CASSPRGGYTF.

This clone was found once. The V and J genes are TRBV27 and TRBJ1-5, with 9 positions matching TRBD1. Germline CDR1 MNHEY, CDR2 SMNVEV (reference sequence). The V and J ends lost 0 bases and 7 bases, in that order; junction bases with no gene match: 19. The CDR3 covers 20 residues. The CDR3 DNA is TGTGCCAGCAGTTTATCATCGGGGACCGCGAGACAGGGGGTAGGACAGCCCCAGCATTTT. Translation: CASSLSSGTARQGVGQPQHF.

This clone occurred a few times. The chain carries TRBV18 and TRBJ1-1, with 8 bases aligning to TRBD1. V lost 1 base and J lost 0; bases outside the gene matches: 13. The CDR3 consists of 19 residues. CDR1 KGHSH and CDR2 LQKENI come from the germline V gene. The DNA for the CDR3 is TGTGCCAGCTCACCACGATGGTCTGGACAGGGAGATATGAACACTGAAGCTTTCTTT. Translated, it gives CASSPRWSGQGDMNTEAFF.

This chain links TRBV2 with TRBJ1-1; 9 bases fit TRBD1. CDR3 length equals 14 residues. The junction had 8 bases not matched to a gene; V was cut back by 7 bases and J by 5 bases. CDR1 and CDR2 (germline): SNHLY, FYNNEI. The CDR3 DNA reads TGTGCCAGCAACGCACAGGGGGCTAGGACTGAAGCTTTCTTT. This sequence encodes CASNAQGARTEAFF.

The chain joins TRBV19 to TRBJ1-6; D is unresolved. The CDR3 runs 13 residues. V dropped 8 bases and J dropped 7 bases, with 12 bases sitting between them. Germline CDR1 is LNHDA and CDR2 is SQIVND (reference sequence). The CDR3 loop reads CASADLQNSPLHF. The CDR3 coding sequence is TGTGCCAGTGCCGATCTACAGAATTCACCCCTCCACTTT.

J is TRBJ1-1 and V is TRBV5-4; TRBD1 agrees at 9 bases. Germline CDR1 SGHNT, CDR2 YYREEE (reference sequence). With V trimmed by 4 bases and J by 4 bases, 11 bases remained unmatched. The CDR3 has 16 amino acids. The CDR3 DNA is TGTGCCAGCAGCGTCGACAGGGGGACGTGGGCCACTGAAGCTTTCTTT. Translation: CASSVDRGTWATEAFF.

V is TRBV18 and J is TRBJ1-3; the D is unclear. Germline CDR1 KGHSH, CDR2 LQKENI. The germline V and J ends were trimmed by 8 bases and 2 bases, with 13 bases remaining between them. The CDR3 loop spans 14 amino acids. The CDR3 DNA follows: TGTGCCAGCCGCCAGAGGGTCGCTGGAAACACCATATATTTT. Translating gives CASRQRVAGNTIYF.